This TCR beta chain was recorded in a study of shared clonotypes between healthy human individuals. Study-wide results and limits: Non-shared clonotypes had lower generation probabilities than clonotypes shared by all four sorted-subset donors.

Authors' methods: In the immunoSEQ data, sequences were junction-only and lacked quality scores, so filtering differed. Some clones are missing from TCRdb's copy, which holds only in-frame ones; the method was immunoSEQ multiplex PCR. That table supplies the V and J calls and clone size; D and trimming were determined from the DNA. The sample shows 2,500,000 or so clones, approximately 90% of them seen only once. There were no recent acute infections or vaccinations among the donors, who were healthy HIV-negative adults. Memory CD4+ cells were the fraction left after CD45RA+ naive selection. About this clone: The antigen is undetermined.

This clonotype was obtained from a man aged 18 to 35 in good health. Input material: naive CD4+ T cells sorted from blood. Sample subset: CD45RA+ positively selected.

The chain's CDR3 is CASERTSGSDEQYF. CDR3 in DNA: TGCGCCAGCGAAAGGACTAGCGGGAGCGACGAGCAGTACTTC. The rearrangement joins TRBV5-1 to TRBJ2-5; 13 nucleotides agree with TRBD2. TRBJ2-7 matches the DNA end more closely, so the J call is doubtful. The CDR3 covers 14 residues. Germline-derived CDR1 and CDR2 are SGHRS and YFSETQ.